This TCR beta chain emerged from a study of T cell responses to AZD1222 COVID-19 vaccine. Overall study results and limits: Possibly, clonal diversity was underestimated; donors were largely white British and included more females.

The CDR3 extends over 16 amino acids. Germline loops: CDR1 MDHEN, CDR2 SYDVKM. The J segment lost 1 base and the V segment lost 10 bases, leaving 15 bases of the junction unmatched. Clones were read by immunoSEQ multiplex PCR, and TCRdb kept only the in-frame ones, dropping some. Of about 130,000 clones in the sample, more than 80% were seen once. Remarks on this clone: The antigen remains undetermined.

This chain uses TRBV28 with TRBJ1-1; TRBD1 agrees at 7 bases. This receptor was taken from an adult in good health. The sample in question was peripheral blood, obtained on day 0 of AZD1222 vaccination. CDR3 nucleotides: TGTGCCACCAAGTCCCACCTAGGGGGCGGGAACACTGAAGCTTTCTTT. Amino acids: CATKSHLGGGNTEAFF.